This T cell receptor (gamma chain) was sequenced for a study of gamma delta lymphoproliferative disorders and STAT genes. Study summary: Gamma-chain libraries were built from at least 50 ng of genomic DNA with the LymphoTrack Dx TCRG Assay. The EuroClonality-NGS protocol was used to prepare delta libraries.

This clone ranks as medium-sized. Its target is unknown. TCRdb applied CATT to the multiplex PCR reads for clone calling. The table lists about a thousand gamma-chain clones, 28% of them singletons. Study-wide findings and caveats: Nearly all major patient gamma and delta clonotypes were public; only a couple of gamma clonotypes were disease-private. In whole-repertoire clustering, gamma separated patients from controls, unlike delta.

Germline CDR1 and CDR2: EGSNGY and YDSYNSKV. The CDR3 is 12 residues long. V lost 2 bases, J lost 7 bases, and 5 bases stayed unmatched. Genomic DNA from isolated PBMCs served as the sequencing template. The origin of this receptor is a human donor in good health. Sequenced input: blood. This chain links TRGV2 with TRGJ1 or TRGJ2. TCRdb leaves out the J gene; it was filled in here by matching the DNA to germline. The CDR3 region has the DNA TGTGCCACCTGGGACGTTGTGTATAAGAAACTCTTT. Amino acids: CATWDVVYKKLF.